This T cell receptor (beta chain) appears in the sequencing data of a study of cytomegalovirus exposure and HLA in healthy donors. The PCR contained 60 Vbeta and 13 Jbeta primers. The table came from immunoSEQ multiplex PCR; TCRdb's copy has only in-frame clones and leaves some out. The profile shows over 65,000 clones, roughly four fifths of them singletons. General observations from the study: Immune exposure data for these donors was limited to CMV serostatus. The study listed under 200 cytomegalovirus-associated TCR beta chains. A few chains linked to CMV were shown in vitro to be specific for CMV antigens.

After removal of 8 bases from V and 8 bases from J, the junction contained 13 bases not matched to a gene. This CDR3 has 14 residues. CDR1 is SNHLY, CDR2 FYNNEI, per germline. Each donor was healthy, and each was a bone marrow donor. A word on this clone: Its antigen is not known.

The sample taken for sequencing was PBMCs. This rearrangement joins TRBV2 to TRBJ1-2; 8 bases fit TRBD1. The receptor was isolated from a human donor in good health. The CDR3: CASLTDRGTAGYTF. CDR3 in DNA: TGTGCCAGCCTCACAGACAGGGGTACTGCGGGCTACACCTTC.